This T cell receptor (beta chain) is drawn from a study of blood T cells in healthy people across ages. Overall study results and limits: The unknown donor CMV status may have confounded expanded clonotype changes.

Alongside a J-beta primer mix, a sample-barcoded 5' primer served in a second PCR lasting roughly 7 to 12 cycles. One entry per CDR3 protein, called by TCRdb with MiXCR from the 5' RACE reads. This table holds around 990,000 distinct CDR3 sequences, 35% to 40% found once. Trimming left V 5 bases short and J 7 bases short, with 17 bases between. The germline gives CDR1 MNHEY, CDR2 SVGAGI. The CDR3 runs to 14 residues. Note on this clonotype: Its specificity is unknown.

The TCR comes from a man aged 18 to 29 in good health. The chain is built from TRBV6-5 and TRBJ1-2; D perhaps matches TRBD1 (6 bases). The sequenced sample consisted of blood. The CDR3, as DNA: TGTGCCAGCAGTCCAAACCAGGGGCTTGGTGGCTACACCTTC. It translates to CASSPNQGLGGYTF.